Sequencing of this TCR beta chain was carried out in a study of shared clonotypes between healthy human individuals. As defined, naive CD8 cells were CD45RO-negative and positively selected for CCR7, with terminally differentiated effector memory CD45RA+ cells excluded. Study-wide results and limits: The study sampled only blood, and tissue repertoires likely differ.

Data came from immunoSEQ multiplex PCR; TCRdb stores just in-frame clones and leaves some out. The sample lists 800,000 to 950,000 clones; around 96% were seen once. About this clone itself: Antigen: not known.

The V gene lost 0 bases and the J gene lost 8 bases, with 17 bases spanning the gap. CDR1 and CDR2 from the germline V gene are MRHNA and SNTAGT. The CDR3 is 16 amino acids. Material: naive CD8+ T cells sorted from blood. The chain couples TRBV6-4 to TRBJ2-1; tentative D call: TRBD1 (6 bases). The TCR was taken from a man aged 25 to 40 in good health. CDR3 loop: CASSDSNVYREDEQFF. CDR3 nucleotides: TGTGCCAGCAGTGACTCGAACGTATACAGGGAAGATGAGCAGTTCTTC.